The 14 T cell receptor beta chains reported below all come from one sample, sequenced in a study of blood T cell repertoires in COVID-19 (dated by TCRdb to the early 2020s). The library came from the immunoSEQ multiplex PCR assay. TCRdb provides this immuneACCESS table in a form limited to in-frame rearrangements. Some clones are lacking; in checked studies, under half of them reflect an unresolved V gene, and why the rest are absent is not known. The sample data list about 240,000 clones, and 87% of these were observed just once. The ten biggest clones cover approximately 7.9% of the sample. The sequencing sample was made of peripheral blood. Receptors were obtained from a man between 60 and 75 years old who had recovered from COVID-19.

This chain links TRBV2 with TRBJ2-2; D perhaps matches TRBD2 (7 bases). CDR3 length: 16 residues. Germline values: CDR1 SNHLY, CDR2 FYNNEI. Trimming removed 5 bases at V and 4 bases at J, with 17 bases between. CDR3 sequence reads: CASSFLRGGGTGELFF. The CDR3 DNA reads as TGTGCCAGCAGTTTCCTGAGGGGGGGAGGCACCGGGGAGCTGTTTTTT.

V and J are TRBV29-1 and TRBJ2-3, with 11 bases lining up with TRBD1. The CDR3 contains 14 residues. CDR1 and CDR2 (germline): SQVTM, ANQGSEA. V shed 5 bases, J shed 3 bases, and the junction held 4 bases outside the gene matches. This chain's CDR3 is CSVLDRGPTDTQYF. Written as DNA, the CDR3 is TGCAGCGTTCTGGACAGGGGGCCGACAGATACGCAGTATTTT.

The rearrangement uses TRBV9 and TRBJ2-7; 12 bases agree with TRBD2. CDR1 is SGDLS, CDR2 YYNGEE, per germline. The CDR3 extends over 15 amino acids. With V trimmed by 4 bases and J by 3 bases, 5 bases remained unmatched. In nucleotides, the CDR3 is TGTGCCAGCAGCACAGGGACTAGCGGGTACTACGAGCAGTACTTC. Translating gives CASSTGTSGYYEQYF.

The gene calls are TRBV14 and TRBJ2-2; TRBD2 matches at 7 bases. CDR1 SGHDN and CDR2 FVKESK come from the germline V gene. This CDR3 comprises 16 residues. With 1 base clipped from V and 7 bases from J, the junction kept 9 bases outside the gene matches. The CDR3 here is CASSQGQTSTGGELFF. The CDR3 nucleotides read TGTGCCAGCAGCCAAGGACAGACTAGCACTGGCGGGGAGCTGTTTTTT.

This clone appeared a few times. The same CDR3 also results from other DNA sequences found in this sample. V is TRBV2 and J is TRBJ1-6; D not certain. Trimming left V 1 base short and J 7 bases short, with 8 bases between. Germline CDR1 SNHLY, CDR2 FYNNEI. CDR3 length equals 14 residues. The CDR3 sequence is CASSEGRINSPLHF. In DNA, the CDR3 is TGTGCCAGCAGTGAAGGGCGGATCAATTCACCCCTCCACTTT.

This rearrangement joins TRBV9 to TRBJ1-3; 7 bases match TRBD1. Unmatched junction bases numbered 6, after V lost 4 bases and J lost 8 bases. The CDR3 has 13 residues. Germline-derived CDR1 and CDR2 are SGDLS and YYNGEE. CDR3 sequence: CASSLYQGDTIYF. CDR3 sequence (DNA): TGTGCCAGCAGCTTGTACCAGGGGGACACCATATATTTT.

The chain employs TRBV5-1 and TRBJ1-1; D call uncertain. From germline, CDR1 is SGHRS and CDR2 YFSETQ. Trimming pared 5 bases from V and 11 bases from J, leaving 13 bases between. This CDR3 has 11 amino acids. Here the CDR3 DNA reads TGCGCCAGCAGTCGTTCCGGGAGGGCTTTCTTT. Translating gives CASSRSGRAFF.

This clone was detected a few times. The chain recombines TRBV19 with TRBJ2-2; TRBD2 aligns across 8 bases. Germline lookup yields CDR1 LNHDA and CDR2 SQIVND (reference sequence). Trimming removed 4 bases from V and 5 bases from J; junction bases left unmatched: 9. This CDR3 region has 16 residues. CDR3: CASSTPRGGGTGELFF. The CDR3 coding sequence is TGTGCCAGTAGTACTCCCCGGGGGGGTGGGACCGGGGAGCTGTTTTTT.

V usage is TRBV3-1 (or the pseudogene TRBV3-2) and J usage is TRBJ2-1, with 8 nucleotides matching TRBD2. V lost 1 base to trimming and J lost 3 bases; unmatched junction nucleotides: 11. The CDR3 is made up of 18 amino acids. Germline CDR1 reads LGHDT; CDR2 reads YNNKEL (reference sequence). CDR3 amino acids: CASSQGAVAGYVYNEQFF. The CDR3 DNA reads as TGTGCCAGCAGCCAAGGTGCGGTAGCGGGGTACGTCTACAATGAGCAGTTCTTC.

V and J are TRBV19 and TRBJ2-1; 7 bases are shared with TRBD2. The CDR3 loop spans 14 amino acids. Germline V lookup: CDR1 LNHDA, CDR2 SQIVND (reference sequence). V lost 3 bases, J lost 9 bases, and 8 bases stayed unmatched. CDR3 amino acids: CASSIKGLLSEQFF. CDR3 nucleotides: TGTGCCAGTAGTATTAAGGGACTATTATCTGAGCAGTTCTTC. The full variable domain, rest sourced from reference TRBV19 and TRBJ2-1, is DGGITQSPKYLFRKEGQNVTLSCEQNLNHDAMYWYRQDPGQGLRLIYYSQIVNDFQKGDIAEGYSVSREKKESFPLTVTSAQKNPTAFYLCASSIKGLLSEQFFGPGTRLTVL.

The gene calls are TRBV12-5 and TRBJ2-2; unclear D gene. This CDR3 has 13 amino acids. Germline lookup yields CDR1 LGHNT and CDR2 FRNRAP. V lost 6 bases and J lost 6, with 11 bases in between. For the CDR3, the DNA is TGTGCTAGTGGCCTTAGCTTCGCCGGGGAGCTGTTTTTT. Residues: CASGLSFAGELFF. The variable domain in full, completed from reference TRBV12-5 and TRBJ2-2, reads DARVTQTPRHKVTEMGQEVTMRCQPILGHNTVFWYRQTMMQGLELLAYFRNRAPLDDSGMPKDRFSAEMPDATLATLKIQPSEPRDSAVYFCASGLSFAGELFFGEGSRLTVL.

This chain joins TRBV2 and TRBJ2-7; the match to TRBD1 covers 12 bases. The germline gives CDR1 SNHLY, CDR2 FYNNEI. The V gene end was trimmed by 6 bases and the J gene end by 3 bases; junction bases not matched to a gene: 3. The CDR3 is 14 residues long. The CDR3 protein is CASSGTGGSYEQYV. CDR3 bases: TGTGCCAGCAGCGGGACAGGGGGCAGCTACGAGCAGTACGTC.

The V and J genes are TRBV6-5 and TRBJ1-1, with 9 bases matching TRBD1. The CDR3 has 14 amino acids. V dropped 7 bases and J dropped 4; count of bases not matched to a gene: 7. The germline V gene encodes CDR1 MNHEY and CDR2 SVGAGI. CDR3 coding DNA: TGTGCCAGCATAATACAGGGGGCAATCACTGAAGCTTTCTTT. Its protein is CASIIQGAITEAFF.

Points on this clone: Sequence at one end of the junction differs from germline and may be a read error. The genes are TRBV3-1 (or the pseudogene TRBV3-2) and TRBJ1-5, with TRBD1 identical over 9 bases. The CDR3 spans 16 residues. The V gene's germline CDR1 is LGHDT and CDR2 YNNKEL (reference sequence). The CDR3 nucleotides read TGTGCCGGCAGCCAAGGACAGGGGATGGGCAATCAGCCCCAGCATTTT. Residues: CAGSQGQGMGNQPQHF.